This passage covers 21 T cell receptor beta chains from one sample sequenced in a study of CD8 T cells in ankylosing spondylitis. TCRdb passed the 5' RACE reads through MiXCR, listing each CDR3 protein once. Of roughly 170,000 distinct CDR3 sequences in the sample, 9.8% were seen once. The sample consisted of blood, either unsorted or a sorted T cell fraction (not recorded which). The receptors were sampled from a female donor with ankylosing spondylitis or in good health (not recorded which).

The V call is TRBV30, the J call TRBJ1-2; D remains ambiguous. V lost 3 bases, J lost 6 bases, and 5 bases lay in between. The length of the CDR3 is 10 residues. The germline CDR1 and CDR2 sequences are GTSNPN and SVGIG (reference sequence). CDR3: CAWRGNGYTF. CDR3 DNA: TGTGCCTGGAGGGGAAATGGCTACACCTTC.

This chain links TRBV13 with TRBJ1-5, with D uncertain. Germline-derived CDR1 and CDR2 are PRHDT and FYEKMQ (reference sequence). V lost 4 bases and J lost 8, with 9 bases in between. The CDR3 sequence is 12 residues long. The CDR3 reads CASSYREEPQHF. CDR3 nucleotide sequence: TGTGCCAGCAGCTACCGGGAGGAGCCCCAGCATTTT.

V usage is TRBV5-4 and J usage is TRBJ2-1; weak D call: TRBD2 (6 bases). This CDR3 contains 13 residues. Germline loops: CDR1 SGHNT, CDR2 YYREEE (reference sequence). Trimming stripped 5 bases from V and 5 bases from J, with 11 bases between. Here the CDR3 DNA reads TGTGCCAGCAGTCCCGGACTAAACAATGAGCAGTTCTTC. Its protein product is CASSPGLNNEQFF.

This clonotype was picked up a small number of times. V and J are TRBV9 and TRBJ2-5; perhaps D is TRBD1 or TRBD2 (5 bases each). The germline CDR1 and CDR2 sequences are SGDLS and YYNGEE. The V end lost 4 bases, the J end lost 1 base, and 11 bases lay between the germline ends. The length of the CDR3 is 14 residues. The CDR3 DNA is TGTGCCAGCAGCCCCACGGGACCCCAAGAGACCCAGTACTTC. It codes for CASSPTGPQETQYF.

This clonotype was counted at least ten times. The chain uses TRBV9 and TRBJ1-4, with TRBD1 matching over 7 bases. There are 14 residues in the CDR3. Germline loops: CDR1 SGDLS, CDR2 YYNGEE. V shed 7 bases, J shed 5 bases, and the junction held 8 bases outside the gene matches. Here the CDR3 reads CASAAGTANEKLFF. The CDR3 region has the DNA TGTGCCAGCGCCGCCGGGACAGCAAATGAAAAACTGTTTTTT.

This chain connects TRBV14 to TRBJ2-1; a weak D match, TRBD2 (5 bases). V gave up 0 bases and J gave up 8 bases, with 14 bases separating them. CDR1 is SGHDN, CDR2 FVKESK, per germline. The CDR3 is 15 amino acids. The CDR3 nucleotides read TGTGCCAGCAGCCAAGACCGGGAACCTTGGGATGAGCAGTTCTTC. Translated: CASSQDREPWDEQFF. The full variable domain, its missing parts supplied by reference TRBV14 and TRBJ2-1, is EAGVTQFPSHSVIEKGQTVTLRCDPISGHDNLYWYRRVMGKEIKFLLHFVKESKQDESGMPNNRFLAERTGGTYSTLKVQPAELEDSGVYFCASSQDREPWDEQFFGPGTRLTVL.

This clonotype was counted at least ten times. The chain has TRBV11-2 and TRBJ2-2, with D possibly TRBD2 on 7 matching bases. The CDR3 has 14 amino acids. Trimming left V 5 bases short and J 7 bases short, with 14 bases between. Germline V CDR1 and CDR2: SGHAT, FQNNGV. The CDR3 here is CASSPEGGLGELFF. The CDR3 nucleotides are TGTGCCAGCAGCCCAGAGGGGGGGCTCGGGGAGCTGTTTTTT. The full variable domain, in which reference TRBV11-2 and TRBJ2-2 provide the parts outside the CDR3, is EAGVAQSPRYKIIEKRQSVAFWCNPISGHATLYWYQQILGQGPKLLIQFQNNGVVDDSQLPKDRFSAERLKGVDSTLKIQPAKLEDSAVYLCASSPEGGLGELFFGEGSRLTVL.

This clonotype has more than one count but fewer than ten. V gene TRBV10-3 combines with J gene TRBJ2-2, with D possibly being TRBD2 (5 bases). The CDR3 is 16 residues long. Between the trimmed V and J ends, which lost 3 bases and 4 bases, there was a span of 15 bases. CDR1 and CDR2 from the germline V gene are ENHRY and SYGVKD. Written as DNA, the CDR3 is TGTGCCATCAGTGACCCAAAAACTAGGGTCACCGGGGAGCTGTTTTTT. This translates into CAISDPKTRVTGELFF.

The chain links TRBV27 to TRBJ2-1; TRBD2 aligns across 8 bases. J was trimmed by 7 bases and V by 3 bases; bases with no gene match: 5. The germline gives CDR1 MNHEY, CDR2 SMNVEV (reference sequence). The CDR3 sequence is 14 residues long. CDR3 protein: CASSFVGRENEQFF. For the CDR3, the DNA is TGTGCCAGCAGTTTTGTCGGGAGGGAAAATGAGCAGTTCTTC.

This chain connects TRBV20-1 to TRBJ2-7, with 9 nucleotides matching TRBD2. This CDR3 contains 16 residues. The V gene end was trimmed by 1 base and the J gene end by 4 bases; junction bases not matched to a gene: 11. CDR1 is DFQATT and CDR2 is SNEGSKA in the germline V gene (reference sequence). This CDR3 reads CSARALVSGRTYEQYF. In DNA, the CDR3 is TGCAGTGCTAGAGCCCTAGTTAGCGGGAGAACTTACGAGCAGTACTTC.

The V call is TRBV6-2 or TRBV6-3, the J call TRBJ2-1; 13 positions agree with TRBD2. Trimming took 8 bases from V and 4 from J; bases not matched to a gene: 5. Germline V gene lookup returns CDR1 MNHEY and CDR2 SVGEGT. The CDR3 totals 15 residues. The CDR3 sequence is CASRLGLAGYNEQFF. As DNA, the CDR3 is TGTGCCAGCCGGCTGGGACTAGCGGGATACAATGAGCAGTTCTTC.

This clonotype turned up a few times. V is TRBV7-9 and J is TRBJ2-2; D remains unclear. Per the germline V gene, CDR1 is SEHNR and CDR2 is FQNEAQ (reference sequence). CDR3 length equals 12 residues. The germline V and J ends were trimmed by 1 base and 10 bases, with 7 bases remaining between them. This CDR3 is CASSLVGLELFF. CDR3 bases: TGTGCCAGCAGCTTAGTGGGCCTGGAGCTGTTTTTT.

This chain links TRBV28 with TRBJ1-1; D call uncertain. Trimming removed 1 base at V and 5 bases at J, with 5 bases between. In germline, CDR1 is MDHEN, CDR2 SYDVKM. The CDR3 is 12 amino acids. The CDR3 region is CASSLYRTEAFF. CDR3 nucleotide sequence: TGTGCCAGCAGTTTATACCGGACTGAAGCTTTCTTT.

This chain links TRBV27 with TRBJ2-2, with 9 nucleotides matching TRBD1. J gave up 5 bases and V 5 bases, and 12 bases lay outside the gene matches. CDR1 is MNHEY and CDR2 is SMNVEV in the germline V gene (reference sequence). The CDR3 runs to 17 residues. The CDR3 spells CASSPYPGQGNTGELFF. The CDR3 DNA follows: TGTGCCAGCAGTCCCTACCCGGGACAGGGCAATACCGGGGAGCTGTTTTTT.

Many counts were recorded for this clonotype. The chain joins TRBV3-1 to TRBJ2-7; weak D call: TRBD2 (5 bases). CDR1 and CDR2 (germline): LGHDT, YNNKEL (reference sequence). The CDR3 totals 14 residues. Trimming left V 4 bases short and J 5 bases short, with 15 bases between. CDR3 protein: CASSPHGKGDEQYF. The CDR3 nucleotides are TGTGCCAGCAGCCCCCACGGGAAAGGAGACGAGCAGTACTTC.

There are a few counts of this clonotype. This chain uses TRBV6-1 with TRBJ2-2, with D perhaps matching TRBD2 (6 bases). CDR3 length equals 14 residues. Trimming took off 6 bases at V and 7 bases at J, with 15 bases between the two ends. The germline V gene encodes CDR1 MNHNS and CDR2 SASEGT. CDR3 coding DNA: TGTGCCAGCAGCCAAAGCAGGGAGGACGGGGAGCTGTTTTTT. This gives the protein CASSQSREDGELFF.

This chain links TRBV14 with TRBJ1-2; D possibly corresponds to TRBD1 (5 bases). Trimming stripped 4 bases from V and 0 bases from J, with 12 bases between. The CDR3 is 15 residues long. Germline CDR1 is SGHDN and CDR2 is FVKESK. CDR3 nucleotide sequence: TGTGCCAGCAGCCGCGGGACGGTTGCTAACTATGGCTACACCTTC. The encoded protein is CASSRGTVANYGYTF.

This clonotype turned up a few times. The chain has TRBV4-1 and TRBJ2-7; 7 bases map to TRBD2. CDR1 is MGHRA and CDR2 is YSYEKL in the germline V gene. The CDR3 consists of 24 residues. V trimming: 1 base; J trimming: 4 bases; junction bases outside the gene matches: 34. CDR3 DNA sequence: TGCGCCAGCAGCCAAGCCCCCGAGGCGGTAGGCGGGACTACCCCCCACAGAGAGGCTTACGAGCAGTACTTC. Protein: CASSQAPEAVGGTTPHREAYEQYF.

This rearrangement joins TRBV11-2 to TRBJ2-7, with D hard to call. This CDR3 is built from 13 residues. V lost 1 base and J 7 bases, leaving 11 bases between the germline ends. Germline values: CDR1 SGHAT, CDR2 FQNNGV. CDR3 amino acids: CASSLGRGREQYF. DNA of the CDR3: TGTGCCAGCAGCTTAGGGCGTGGCAGAGAGCAGTACTTC.

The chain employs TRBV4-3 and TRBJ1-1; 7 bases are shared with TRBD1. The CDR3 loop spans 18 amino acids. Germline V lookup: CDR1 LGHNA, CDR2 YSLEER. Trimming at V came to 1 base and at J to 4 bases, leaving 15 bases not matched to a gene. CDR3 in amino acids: CASSQGGGPADSRTEAFF. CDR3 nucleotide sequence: TGCGCCAGCAGCCAAGGAGGGGGCCCGGCGGATTCTCGCACTGAAGCTTTCTTT.

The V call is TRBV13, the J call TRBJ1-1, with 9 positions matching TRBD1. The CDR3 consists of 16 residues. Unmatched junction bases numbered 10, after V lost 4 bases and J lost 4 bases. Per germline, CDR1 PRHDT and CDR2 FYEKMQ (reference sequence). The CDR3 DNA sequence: TGTGCCAGCAGCTCCGGGACAGGGAGTAGGGGCACTGAAGCTTTCTTT. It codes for CASSSGTGSRGTEAFF.